These T cell receptor beta chains were read from a single sample in a study of blood T cell repertoires in COVID-19. Profiled with immunoSEQ multiplex PCR; TCRdb holds only in-frame clones, not every one. Of about 130,000 clones in the sample, about 80% were seen once. Sequencing was carried out using peripheral blood. These receptors originate from a woman aged 50 to 60 with acute or convalescent COVID-19. Both conserved end residues are part of each CDR3. A D gene is named only where the DNA matches it firmly. For some rows the clone size is stated as once, few or many, or as a class when expanded; others skip it.

TRBV5-5	NA	TRBJ1-1	NA	CASSLAWGGTEAFF	TGTGCCAGCAGCTTGGCCTGGGGGGGCACTGAAGCTTTCTTT
TRBV18	NA	TRBJ1-5	NA	CASSPRTAPNQPQHF	TGTGCCAGCTCACCGCGGACAGCTCCCAATCAGCCCCAGCATTTT
TRBV6-1	NA	TRBJ2-1	NA	CASSEAPSSYNEQFF	TGTGCCAGCAGTGAAGCCCCGAGCTCCTACAATGAGCAGTTCTTC
TRBV3-1/TRBV3-2	NA	TRBJ1-4	NA	CASGDSATNEKLFF	TGTGCCAGCGGCGACAGTGCAACTAATGAAAAACTGTTTTTT
TRBV19	NA	TRBJ2-3	NA	CASSIDTTGSTDTQYF	TGTGCCAGTAGTATAGATACGACAGGTAGCACAGATACGCAGTATTTT
TRBV9	NA	TRBJ2-7	NA	CASSAGPFPGYEQYF	TGTGCCAGCAGCGCCGGCCCTTTCCCGGGCTACGAGCAGTACTTC
TRBV7-2	NA	TRBJ1-1	few	CASSLRFGAMNTEAFF	TGTGCCAGCAGCTTGAGGTTTGGGGCTATGAACACTGAAGCTTTCTTT
TRBV2	NA	TRBJ1-6	NA	CASKGDSPLHF	TGTGCCAGCAAGGGAGATTCACCCCTCCACTTT
TRBV5-1	NA	TRBJ1-2	NA	CASNSGSIYGYTF	TGCGCCAGCAACTCCGGGAGCATCTATGGCTACACCTTC
TRBV19	NA	TRBJ1-4	NA	CASQQFVKLFF	TGTGCCAGCCAACAATTCGTAAAACTGTTTTTT
TRBV5-1	TRBD1	TRBJ2-1	NA	CASSLDWDTGGYNEQFF	TGCGCCAGCAGCTTGGACTGGGACACAGGGGGCTACAATGAGCAGTTCTTC
TRBV9	NA	TRBJ1-4	NA	CASSVSSTVEKLFF	TGTGCCAGCAGCGTGAGTTCGACAGTCGAAAAACTGTTTTTT
TRBV4-2	TRBD2	TRBJ2-3	NA	CASSQDLTGGSDTQYF	TGTGCCAGCAGCCAAGATTTAACGGGAGGCTCAGATACGCAGTATTTT
TRBV11-2	NA	TRBJ2-1	few	CASSFRGKDNEQFF	TGTGCCAGCAGCTTTCGCGGGAAGGACAATGAGCAGTTCTTC
TRBV19	NA	TRBJ1-4	NA	CASSRRGGNEKLFF	TGTGCCAGTAGCCGGAGGGGCGGTAATGAAAAACTGTTTTTT
TRBV9	TRBD1	TRBJ2-7	NA	CASSVEVRGHEQYF	TGTGCCAGCAGCGTAGAGGTCAGGGGGCACGAGCAGTACTTC
TRBV30	TRBD1	TRBJ1-5	NA	CAWSGGQSNQPQHF	TGTGCCTGGAGTGGGGGACAGTCCAATCAGCCCCAGCATTTT
TRBV28	NA	TRBJ1-6	NA	CASIPQILNSPLHF	TGTGCCAGCATCCCACAGATCCTAAATTCACCCCTCCACTTT
TRBV5-1	NA	TRBJ1-3	few	CASSLGAGDSGNTIYF	TGCGCCAGCAGCCTGGGGGCAGGGGACTCTGGAAACACCATATATTTT
TRBV10-3	NA	TRBJ2-7	NA	CAISEGAGDLYEQYF	TGTGCCATCAGTGAAGGGGCAGGGGATTTATACGAGCAGTACTTC
TRBV2	NA	TRBJ2-7	NA	CASSPTMSEQYF	TGTGCCAGCAGCCCTACCATGAGCGAGCAGTACTTC
TRBV14	NA	TRBJ2-1	NA	CASSLEGRLVGGEQFF	TGTGCCAGCAGCCTCGAAGGTCGGCTGGTGGGGGGTGAGCAGTTCTTC
TRBV28	NA	TRBJ1-5	NA	CASTAGEPPHF	TGTGCCAGCACCGCAGGTGAACCGCCGCATTTT
TRBV7-8	NA	TRBJ2-7	NA	CASSLAPSSGFYEQYF	TGTGCCAGCAGCTTAGCCCCTAGTAGCGGATTCTACGAGCAGTACTTC
TRBV5-8	NA	TRBJ1-1	NA	CASSRLSRGNTEAFF	TGTGCCAGCAGCCGTTTGTCTAGGGGGAACACTGAAGCTTTCTTT